Following are 29 T cell receptor beta chains from one sample sequenced in a study of T cell responses to AZD1222 COVID-19 vaccine. TCRdb's table, derived via immunoSEQ multiplex PCR, lists solely in-frame clones and lacks some. This sample carries roughly 140,000 clones, 70% to 90% of them seen once, and the ten largest clones take over 6%. Sample: peripheral blood, taken after recovery from COVID-19. These receptors were taken from an adult who had recovered from COVID-19.

The V gene is TRBV6-5, the J gene TRBJ1-2; D gene ambiguous. The germline V gene has CDR1 MNHEY and CDR2 SVGAGI. This CDR3 has 12 amino acids. V dropped 7 bases and J dropped 3 bases, with 9 bases sitting between them. The CDR3: CASNDRDYGYTF. CDR3 DNA sequence: TGTGCCAGCAACGACCGGGACTATGGCTACACCTTC.

DNA for the CDR3: TGTGCCAGTAGTATAAGTAGCGGGAGTTTCCATGAGCAGTTCTTC. This sequence encodes CASSISSGSFHEQFF. This sequence joins TRBV19 and TRBJ2-1; TRBD2 agrees at 9 bases. After removal of 2 bases from V and 8 bases from J, the junction contained 7 bases not matched to a gene. Germline-derived CDR1 and CDR2 are LNHDA and SQIVND (reference sequence). The CDR3 has 15 residues.

The V call is TRBV6-5, the J call TRBJ1-2; D not resolved. This CDR3 contains 14 residues. Germline CDR1 reads MNHEY; CDR2 reads SVGAGI. V shed 5 bases and J shed 8 bases, with 18 bases lying between them. The CDR3 is CASSNFGVARGYTF. As DNA, the CDR3 is TGTGCCAGCAGTAACTTCGGGGTGGCGAGGGGCTACACCTTC.

CDR3 sequence: CASSPELAGTDGETQYF. The CDR3 coding sequence is TGTGCCAGCAGCCCCGAACTAGCGGGGACCGATGGAGAGACCCAGTACTTC. The chain is built from TRBV7-2 and TRBJ2-5; 10 bases align to TRBD2. Germline loops: CDR1 SGHTA, CDR2 FQGNSA. J lost 4 bases, V lost 5 bases, and 13 bases had no gene match. The CDR3 is 17 residues long.

This chain joins TRBV5-1 and TRBJ2-2; 7 nucleotides align to TRBD1. The CDR3 has 14 residues. In germline, CDR1 is SGHRS, CDR2 YFSETQ. The V and J ends lost 4 bases and 7 bases, in that order; junction bases with no gene match: 7. The CDR3 loop reads CASSPQGEYGELFF. CDR3 nucleotides: TGCGCCAGCAGCCCGCAGGGGGAGTACGGGGAGCTGTTTTTT. The entire variable domain, with the rest obtained from reference TRBV5-1 and TRBJ2-2, is as follows: KAGVTQTPRYLIKTRGQQVTLSCSPISGHRSVSWYQQTPGQGLQFLFEYFSETQRNKGNFPGRFSGRQFSNSRSEMNVSTLELGDSALYLCASSPQGEYGELFFGEGSRLTVL.

The count of this clone is one. Other DNA sequences within the sample encode an identical CDR3. The rearrangement joins TRBV19 to TRBJ2-6, with unresolved D. The CDR3 length is 13 residues. The germline V and J ends were trimmed by 6 bases and 4 bases, with 7 bases remaining between them. Germline V gives CDR1 LNHDA, CDR2 SQIVND (reference sequence). CDR3 in amino acids: CASRVSGANVLTF. CDR3 bases: TGTGCCAGTAGAGTCTCCGGGGCCAACGTCCTGACTTTC.

The V and J genes are TRBV4-1 and TRBJ2-1; 13 nucleotides align to TRBD2. Per germline, CDR1 MGHRA and CDR2 YSYEKL. The length of the CDR3 is 15 residues. Trimming cost V 5 bases and J 5 bases; bases outside gene matches: 3. The CDR3 bases are TGCGCCAGCAGCGGACTAGCGGGGGACGACAATGAGCAGTTCTTC. The encoded protein is CASSGLAGDDNEQFF.

The chain carries TRBV2 and TRBJ2-6, with D uncertain. V lost 8 bases, J lost 1 base, and 0 bases lay in between. The CDR3 spans 11 residues. Germline V gives CDR1 SNHLY, CDR2 FYNNEI. CDR3 bases: TGTGCCAGCTCTGGGGCCAACGTCCTGACTTTC. This gives the protein CASSGANVLTF.

This chain uses TRBV5-6 with TRBJ2-1; D is uncertain. The germline gives CDR1 SGHDT, CDR2 YYEEEE. The CDR3 loop spans 12 amino acids. The V end was cut by 0 bases, the J end by 5 bases, with 3 bases between. In nucleotides, the CDR3 is TGTGCCAGCAGCTTGGGGGACAATGAGCAGTTCTTC. The encoded protein is CASSLGDNEQFF.

This sequence joins TRBV5-4 and TRBJ1-1; D not certain. Germline CDR1 SGHNT, CDR2 YYREEE (reference sequence). CDR3 length: 15 amino acids. V lost 0 bases and J 0 bases, leaving 9 bases between the germline ends. CDR3 DNA sequence: TGTGCCAGCAGCTTGGTGTCGCGCGTGAACACTGAAGCTTTCTTT. As protein: CASSLVSRVNTEAFF.

V and J are TRBV6-5 and TRBJ2-7; 7 bases are shared with TRBD2. The length of the CDR3 is 13 residues. Germline V CDR1 and CDR2: MNHEY, SVGAGI. V lost 6 bases and J lost 2; bases outside the gene matches: 4. The chain's CDR3 is CASRAGVAYEQYF. In DNA, the CDR3 is TGTGCCAGCAGGGCGGGAGTCGCCTACGAGCAGTACTTC.

The chain uses TRBV7-9 and TRBJ2-5, with D perhaps assigned TRBD1 or TRBD2 (6 bases each). Germline V gene lookup returns CDR1 SEHNR and CDR2 FQNEAQ (reference sequence). V was shortened by 5 bases and J by 5 bases, with 18 bases between the two germline ends. This CDR3 region has 15 residues. The CDR3 spells CASSPTSTGGETQYF. In nucleotides, the CDR3 is TGTGCCAGCAGCCCCACTTCGACAGGAGGGGAGACCCAGTACTTC.

The rearrangement links TRBV29-1 to TRBJ2-3; 8 bases line up with TRBD2. The V segment lost 7 bases and the J segment 4 bases; nucleotides outside the gene matches: 10. The germline gives CDR1 SQVTM, CDR2 ANQGSEA. The CDR3 has 14 amino acids. For the CDR3, the DNA is TGCAGCGGTATAGAAAGCGGGGGAGCAGATACGCAGTATTTT. As protein: CSGIESGGADTQYF.

The chain employs TRBV12-5 and TRBJ1-1; 10 bases fit TRBD1. The CDR3 runs 20 residues. Germline CDR1 is LGHNT and CDR2 is FRNRAP. V shed 0 bases, J shed 3 bases, and the junction held 16 bases outside the gene matches. Written as DNA, the CDR3 is TGTGCTAGTGGTTTGGTACGGATATTGCGGGACAGGGGAAAGGACACTGAAGCTTTCTTT. Encoded protein: CASGLVRILRDRGKDTEAFF.

J is TRBJ1-2 and V is TRBV29-1; a possible D gene is TRBD1 (6 bases). The CDR3 length is 14 residues. Trimming left V 4 bases short and J 7 bases short, with 19 bases between. Looked up from germline, CDR1 is SQVTM and CDR2 is ANQGSEA. CDR3 region: CSVARGAVGGGYTF. The CDR3 nucleotides read TGCAGCGTTGCACGGGGGGCGGTTGGAGGTGGCTACACCTTC.

The rearrangement uses TRBV11-1 and TRBJ2-1; D unclear. The CDR3 has 12 residues. V was shortened by 3 bases and J by 7 bases, with 7 bases between the two germline ends. CDR1 and CDR2 from the germline V gene are SGHAT and FQDESV (reference sequence). The chain's CDR3 is CASSFNGNEQFF. As DNA, the CDR3 is TGTGCCAGCAGCTTCAATGGGAATGAGCAGTTCTTC.

The chain combines TRBV7-8 with TRBJ2-3; possible D gene TRBD1, 6 bases. Trimming pared 6 bases from V and 3 bases from J, leaving 16 bases between. The V gene's germline CDR1 is SGHVS and CDR2 FQNEAQ. The length of the CDR3 is 15 residues. This chain's CDR3 is CASSWTEEETDTQYF. CDR3 coding DNA: TGTGCCAGCAGTTGGACAGAGGAAGAGACAGATACGCAGTATTTT.

The rearrangement uses TRBV7-9 and TRBJ1-1; 7 nucleotides agree with TRBD1. The CDR3 extends over 15 amino acids. The V gene end was trimmed by 5 bases and the J gene end by 1 base; junction bases not matched to a gene: 7. Germline values: CDR1 SEHNR, CDR2 FQNEAQ (reference sequence). The CDR3 loop reads CASSPKGQTNTEAFF. The DNA for the CDR3 is TGTGCCAGCAGCCCAAAGGGACAGACGAACACTGAAGCTTTCTTT.

The chain carries TRBV2 and TRBJ2-2, with a tentative D call TRBD1 (6 bases). There are 13 residues in the CDR3. V shed 4 bases and J shed 6 bases, with 9 bases lying between them. Germline loops: CDR1 SNHLY, CDR2 FYNNEI. The CDR3 DNA follows: TGTGCCAGCAGTGGGCAGGGGTCCGGGGAGCTGTTTTTT. It specifies CASSGQGSGELFF.

The rearrangement uses TRBV10-2 and TRBJ2-7; 9 nucleotides line up with TRBD2. Germline CDR1 WSHSY, CDR2 SAAADI. V trimming: 6 bases; J trimming: 0 bases; junction bases outside the gene matches: 0. This CDR3 is 13 amino acids long. In nucleotides, the CDR3 is TGCGCCAGCAGGACTAGCGGCTCCTACGAGCAGTACTTC. It yields the protein CASRTSGSYEQYF.

This rearrangement joins TRBV6-5 to TRBJ1-6; 10 bases map to TRBD1. The V and J ends lost 6 bases and 10 bases, in that order; junction bases with no gene match: 9. Germline assignment: CDR1 MNHEY and CDR2 SVGAGI. The CDR3 has 15 residues. The CDR3 reads CASSPRDRGYSPLHF. The CDR3 DNA is TGTGCCAGCAGCCCCCGGGACAGGGGTTACTCACCCCTCCACTTT.

The chain joins TRBV4-2 to TRBJ2-7, with 9 bases that match TRBD2. Germline V gene sequence: CDR1 LGHNA, CDR2 YNFKEQ. Trimming at V came to 0 bases and at J to 4 bases, leaving 7 bases not matched to a gene. The CDR3 length is 16 residues. CDR3 DNA: TGTGCCAGCAGCCAAGAGGGGCGGGGGGGCCTATACGAGCAGTACTTC. It is translated as CASSQEGRGGLYEQYF.

The V and J genes are TRBV19 and TRBJ1-2, with a weak D call TRBD1 (5 bases). The CDR3 is 12 residues long. The V gene lost 6 bases and the J gene lost 4 bases, with 9 bases spanning the gap. Germline CDR1 is LNHDA and CDR2 is SQIVND (reference sequence). CDR3 sequence (DNA): TGTGCCAGTAGCCCGACAGTCTATGGCTACACCTTC. As protein: CASSPTVYGYTF.

The chain combines TRBV11-2 with TRBJ1-5; TRBD1 matches at 7 bases. This CDR3 is built from 15 residues. V gave up 5 bases and J gave up 3 bases; unmatched junction bases: 7. Germline assignment: CDR1 SGHAT and CDR2 FQNNGV. For the CDR3, the DNA is TGTGCCAGCAGCAATTCAGGGGGATTCAATCAGCCCCAGCATTTT. As protein: CASSNSGGFNQPQHF.

The chain joins TRBV20-1 to TRBJ1-1; no firm D call. The CDR3 length is 11 residues. Trimming stripped 5 bases from V and 0 bases from J, with 4 bases between. CDR1 and CDR2 (germline): DFQATT, SNEGSKA (reference sequence). The CDR3 sequence is CSAWVNTEAFF. The CDR3 DNA reads TGCAGTGCTTGGGTGAACACTGAAGCTTTCTTT.

The chain carries TRBV12-1 and TRBJ1-2. TRBV12-1 is a listed pseudogene. CDR3 length equals 12 residues. In DNA form, the CDR3 reads TGTGCCAGCAGCTTAGGGAACTATGGCTACACCTTC. Translation gives CASSLGNYGYTF.

The genes are TRBV6-5 and TRBJ2-7; TRBD2 aligns across 8 bases. The germline V gene has CDR1 MNHEY and CDR2 SVGAGI. CDR3 size: 14 residues. Germline trimming cut 2 bases from V and 7 bases from J; bases unmatched to any gene: 7. The CDR3 DNA reads TGTGCCAGCAGTTACCGGGGGGGGGCACTTGAGCAGTACTTC. This sequence encodes CASSYRGGALEQYF.

There are a few counts of this clone. This sequence joins TRBV3-1 (or the pseudogene TRBV3-2) and TRBJ1-6; TRBD1 is a possible D gene (5 bases). CDR3 length equals 16 residues. CDR1 and CDR2 from the germline V gene are LGHDT and YNNKEL (reference sequence). The V and J ends lost 3 bases and 9 bases respectively, with 18 bases between them. The DNA for the CDR3 is TGTGCCAGCAGCCAGGCTGGGACCCACGCCGGTTCACCCCTCCACTTT. This translates into CASSQAGTHAGSPLHF.

V is TRBV24-1 and J is TRBJ2-3, with 10 bases aligning to TRBD2. The CDR3 consists of 16 residues. V was pared by 5 bases and J by 6 bases, with 10 bases of the junction left unmatched. Germline V lookup: CDR1 KGHDR, CDR2 SFDVKD. The chain's CDR3 is CATSVAGTSASDTQYF. CDR3 sequence (DNA): TGTGCCACCAGTGTCGCCGGGACTAGCGCCTCCGATACGCAGTATTTT.